This T cell receptor beta chain is from a study of CD8+CD57+ T cells in acquired aplastic anemia. This clonotype has only a few counts. The TCR beta profiling, which covered VDJ combination and CDR3 sequence, was carried out using genomic DNA as the template. From the reads, TCRdb called clonotypes with MiXCR, one entry per CDR3 protein. The sample consists of under 200,000 distinct CDR3 sequences, about three fifths of them appearing once. Germline values: CDR1 DFQATT, CDR2 SNEGSKA (reference sequence). Germline trimming cut 4 bases from V and 2 bases from J; bases unmatched to any gene: 4. CDR3 length: 13 amino acids.

Source material: sorted CD4+, CD8+, or CD8+CD57+ T cells (not recorded which) from PBMCs. The sequence derives from a human donor in good health. The chain combines TRBV20-1 with TRBJ1-2, with 7 nucleotides matching TRBD1. The CDR3 here is CSATKDRNYGYTF. CDR3 DNA sequence: TGCAGTGCTACTAAGGACAGGAACTATGGCTACACCTTC.